The T cell receptor beta chain described here comes from a study of chronic HIV infection and antiretroviral therapy. TCRdb itself ran the 5' RACE reads through MiXCR, one entry per CDR3 protein. The profile shows 45,000 to 60,000 distinct CDR3 sequences, roughly 19% of them singletons. The sample holds a few counts of this clonotype. Trimming took off 5 bases at V and 2 bases at J, with 15 bases between the two ends. There are 15 residues in the CDR3. Germline V gene data show CDR1 as SGDLS and CDR2 as YYNGEE. The receptor's source is an adult who had HIV and had not received antiretroviral therapy, or was an uninfected healthy control (not recorded which). Sequencing input: peripheral blood. The chain couples TRBV9 to TRBJ2-3, with D possibly being TRBD2 (6 bases). CDR3 loop: CASRKGGGLTDTQYF. CDR3 coding DNA: TGTGCCAGCAGAAAGGGAGGAGGACTCACAGATACGCAGTATTTT.